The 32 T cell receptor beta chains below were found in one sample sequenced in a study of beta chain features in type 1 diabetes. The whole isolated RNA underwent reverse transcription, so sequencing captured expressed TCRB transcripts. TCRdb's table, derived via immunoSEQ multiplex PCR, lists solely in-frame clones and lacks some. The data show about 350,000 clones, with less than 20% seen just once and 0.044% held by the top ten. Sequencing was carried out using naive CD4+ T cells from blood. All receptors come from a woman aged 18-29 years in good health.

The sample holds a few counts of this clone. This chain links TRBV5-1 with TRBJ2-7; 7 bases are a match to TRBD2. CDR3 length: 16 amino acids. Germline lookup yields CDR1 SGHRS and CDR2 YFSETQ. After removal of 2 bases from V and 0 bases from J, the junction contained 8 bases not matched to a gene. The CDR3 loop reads CASSFTPGGSSYEQYF. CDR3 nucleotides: TGCGCCAGCAGCTTCACCCCCGGGGGGAGCTCCTACGAGCAGTACTTC.

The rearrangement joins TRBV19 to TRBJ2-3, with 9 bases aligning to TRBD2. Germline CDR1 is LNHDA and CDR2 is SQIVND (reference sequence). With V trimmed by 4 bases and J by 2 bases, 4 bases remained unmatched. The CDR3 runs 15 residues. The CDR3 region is CASSSIAGDTDTQYF. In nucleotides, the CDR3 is TGTGCCAGTAGTAGTATAGCGGGGGACACAGATACGCAGTATTTT.

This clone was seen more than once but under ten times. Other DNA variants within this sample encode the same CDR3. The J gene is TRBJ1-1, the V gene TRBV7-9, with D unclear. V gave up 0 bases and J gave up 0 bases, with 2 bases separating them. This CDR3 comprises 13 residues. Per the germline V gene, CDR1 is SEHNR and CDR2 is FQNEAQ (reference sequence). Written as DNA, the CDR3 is TGTGCCAGCAGCTTAGCCTTGAACACTGAAGCTTTCTTT. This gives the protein CASSLALNTEAFF.

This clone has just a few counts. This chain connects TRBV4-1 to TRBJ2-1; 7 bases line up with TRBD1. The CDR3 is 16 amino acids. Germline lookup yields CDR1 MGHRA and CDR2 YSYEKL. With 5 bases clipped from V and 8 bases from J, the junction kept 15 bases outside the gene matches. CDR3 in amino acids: CASSDISTGRFDEQFF. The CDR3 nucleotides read TGCGCCAGCAGCGACATCTCGACAGGGCGCTTCGATGAGCAGTTCTTC.

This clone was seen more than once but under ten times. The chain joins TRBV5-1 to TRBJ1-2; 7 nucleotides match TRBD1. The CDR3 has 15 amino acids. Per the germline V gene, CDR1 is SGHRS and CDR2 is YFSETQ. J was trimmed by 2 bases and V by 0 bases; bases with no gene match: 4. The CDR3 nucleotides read TGCGCCAGCAGCTTGGGACAGGGTTCCAACTATGGCTACACCTTC. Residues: CASSLGQGSNYGYTF.

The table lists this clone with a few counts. The CDR3 reads CASSPTPGLAGVIGETQYF. The CDR3 bases are TGTGCCAGCTCTCCTACACCGGGACTAGCGGGAGTTATCGGAGAGACCCAGTACTTC. The chain couples TRBV18 to TRBJ2-5; 14 bases line up with TRBD2. This CDR3 has 19 amino acids. From germline, CDR1 is KGHSH and CDR2 LQKENI. With 6 bases clipped from V and 4 bases from J, the junction kept 16 bases outside the gene matches.

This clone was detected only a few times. Written as DNA, the CDR3 is TGCAGCGGGGCCGCCGGTTTCTACAATGAGCAGTTCTTC. Amino acid sequence: CSGAAGFYNEQFF. V and J are TRBV29-1 and TRBJ2-1; no reliable D call. In germline, CDR1 is SQVTM, CDR2 ANQGSEA. Between the trimmed V and J ends, which lost 7 bases and 3 bases, there was a span of 13 bases. The CDR3 runs 13 residues.

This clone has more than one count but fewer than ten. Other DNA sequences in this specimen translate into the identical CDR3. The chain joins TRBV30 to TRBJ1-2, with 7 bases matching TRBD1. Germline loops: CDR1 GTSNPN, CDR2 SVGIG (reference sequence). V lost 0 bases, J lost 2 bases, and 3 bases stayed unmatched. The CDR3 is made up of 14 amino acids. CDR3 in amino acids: CAWSVRGGNYGYTF. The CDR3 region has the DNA TGTGCCTGGAGTGTAAGAGGGGGCAACTATGGCTACACCTTC.

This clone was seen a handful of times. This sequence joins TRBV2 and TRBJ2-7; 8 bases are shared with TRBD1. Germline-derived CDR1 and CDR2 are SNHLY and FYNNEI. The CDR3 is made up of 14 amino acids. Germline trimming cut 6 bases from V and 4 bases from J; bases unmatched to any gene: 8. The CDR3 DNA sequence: TGTGCCAGCAGCGAGCAGGGGGCGGTATACGAGCAGTACTTC. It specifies CASSEQGAVYEQYF.

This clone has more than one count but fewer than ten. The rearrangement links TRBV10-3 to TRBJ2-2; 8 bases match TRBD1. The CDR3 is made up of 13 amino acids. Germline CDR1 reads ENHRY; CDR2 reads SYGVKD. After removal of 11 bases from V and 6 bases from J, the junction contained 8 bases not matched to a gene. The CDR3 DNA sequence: TGTGCCGTACAGGGGGGTCGTTCCGGGGAGCTGTTTTTT. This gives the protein CAVQGGRSGELFF.

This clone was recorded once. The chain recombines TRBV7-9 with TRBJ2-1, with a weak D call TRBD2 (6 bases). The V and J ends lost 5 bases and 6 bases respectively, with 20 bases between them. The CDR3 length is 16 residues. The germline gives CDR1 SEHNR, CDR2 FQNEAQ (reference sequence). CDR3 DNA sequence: TGTGCCAGCAGCCCGAGATGGAGGGTCCCACCCAATGAGCAGTTCTTC. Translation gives CASSPRWRVPPNEQFF.

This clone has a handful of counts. DNA for the CDR3: TGCGCCAGCAGCCCCGTTTTTAGCGGGAGAGGTACAGATACGCAGTATTTT. Translating gives CASSPVFSGRGTDTQYF. J is TRBJ2-3 and V is TRBV4-1, with 9 bases fitting TRBD2. Trimming at V came to 4 bases and at J to 3 bases, leaving 11 bases not matched to a gene. CDR1 is MGHRA and CDR2 is YSYEKL in the germline V gene. The CDR3 contains 17 residues.

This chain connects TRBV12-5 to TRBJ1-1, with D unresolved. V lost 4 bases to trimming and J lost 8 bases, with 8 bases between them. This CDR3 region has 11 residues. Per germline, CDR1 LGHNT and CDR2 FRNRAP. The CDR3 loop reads CASGSQVEAFF. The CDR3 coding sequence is TGTGCTAGTGGTTCCCAGGTGGAAGCTTTCTTT.

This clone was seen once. The CDR3 loop is CASTGTGEGNYGYTF. The CDR3 DNA sequence: TGTGCCAGCACCGGGACAGGGGAAGGAAACTATGGCTACACCTTC. The gene calls are TRBV18 and TRBJ1-2; 10 positions match TRBD1. Unmatched junction bases numbered 8, after V lost 8 bases and J lost 2 bases. Germline CDR1 KGHSH, CDR2 LQKENI. CDR3 length: 15 amino acids.

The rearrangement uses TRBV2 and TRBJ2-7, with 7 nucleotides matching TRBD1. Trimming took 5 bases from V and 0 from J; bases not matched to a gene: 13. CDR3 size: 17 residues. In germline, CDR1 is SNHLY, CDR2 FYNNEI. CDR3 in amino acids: CASSLSLGTVSSYEQYF. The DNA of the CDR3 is TGTGCCAGCAGTCTGAGCCTTGGGACAGTGAGCTCCTACGAGCAGTACTTC.

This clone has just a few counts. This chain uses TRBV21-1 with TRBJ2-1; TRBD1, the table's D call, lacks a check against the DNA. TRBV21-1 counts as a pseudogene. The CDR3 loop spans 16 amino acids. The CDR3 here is CASSKGPGRAYNEQFF. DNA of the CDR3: TGTGCCAGCAGCAAAGGTCCTGGCAGGGCCTACAATGAGCAGTTCTTC.

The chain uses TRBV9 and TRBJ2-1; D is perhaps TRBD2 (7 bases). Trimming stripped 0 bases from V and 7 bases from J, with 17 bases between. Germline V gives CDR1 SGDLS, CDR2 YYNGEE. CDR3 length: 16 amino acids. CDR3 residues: CASSVGIGGGLNEQFF. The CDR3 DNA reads TGTGCCAGCAGCGTAGGGATAGGCGGGGGCTTAAATGAGCAGTTCTTC.

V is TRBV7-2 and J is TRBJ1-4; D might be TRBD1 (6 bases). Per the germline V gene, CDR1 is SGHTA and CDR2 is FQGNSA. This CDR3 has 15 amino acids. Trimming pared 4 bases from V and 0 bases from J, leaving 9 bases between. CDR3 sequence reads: CASSSQGATNEKLFF. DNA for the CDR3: TGTGCCAGCAGCTCACAGGGTGCAACTAATGAAAAACTGTTTTTT.

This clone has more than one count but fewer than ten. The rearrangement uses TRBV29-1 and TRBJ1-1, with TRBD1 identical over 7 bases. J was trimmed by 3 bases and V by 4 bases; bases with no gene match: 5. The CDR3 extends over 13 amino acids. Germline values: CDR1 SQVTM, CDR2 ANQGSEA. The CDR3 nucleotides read TGCAGCGTTGGGGAACAGGGGCACACTGAAGCTTTCTTT. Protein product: CSVGEQGHTEAFF.

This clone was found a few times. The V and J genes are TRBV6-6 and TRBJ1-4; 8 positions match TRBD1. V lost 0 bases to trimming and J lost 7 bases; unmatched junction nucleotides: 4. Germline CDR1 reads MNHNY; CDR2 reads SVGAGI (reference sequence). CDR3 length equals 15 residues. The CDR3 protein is CASSYSGTGLEKLFF. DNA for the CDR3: TGTGCCAGCAGTTACTCCGGGACAGGACTTGAAAAACTGTTTTTT.

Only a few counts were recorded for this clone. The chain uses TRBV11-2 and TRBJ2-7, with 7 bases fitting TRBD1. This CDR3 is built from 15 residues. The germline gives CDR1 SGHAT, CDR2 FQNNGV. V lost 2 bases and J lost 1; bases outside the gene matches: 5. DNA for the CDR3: TGTGCCAGCAGCTTAAACCGGGACAGATCCTACGAGCAGTACTTC. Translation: CASSLNRDRSYEQYF.

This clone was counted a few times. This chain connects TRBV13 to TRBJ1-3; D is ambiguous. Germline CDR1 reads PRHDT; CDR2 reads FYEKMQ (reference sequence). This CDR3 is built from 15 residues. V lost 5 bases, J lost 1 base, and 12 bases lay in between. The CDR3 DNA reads TGTGCCAGCAGCCCTAGAGGATTGTCTGGAAACACCATATATTTT. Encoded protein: CASSPRGLSGNTIYF.

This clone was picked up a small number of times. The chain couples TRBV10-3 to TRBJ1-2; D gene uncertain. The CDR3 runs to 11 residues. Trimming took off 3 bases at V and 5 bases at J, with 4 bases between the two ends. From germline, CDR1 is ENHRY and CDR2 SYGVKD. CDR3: CAISDPYGYTF. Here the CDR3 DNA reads TGTGCCATCAGTGACCCTTATGGCTACACCTTC.

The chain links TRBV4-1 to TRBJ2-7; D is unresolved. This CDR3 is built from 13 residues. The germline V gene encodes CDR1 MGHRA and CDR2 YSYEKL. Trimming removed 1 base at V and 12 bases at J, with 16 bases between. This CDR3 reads CASSQVRGLPRYF. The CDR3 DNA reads TGCGCCAGCAGCCAAGTTAGAGGTCTCCCGAGGTACTTC.

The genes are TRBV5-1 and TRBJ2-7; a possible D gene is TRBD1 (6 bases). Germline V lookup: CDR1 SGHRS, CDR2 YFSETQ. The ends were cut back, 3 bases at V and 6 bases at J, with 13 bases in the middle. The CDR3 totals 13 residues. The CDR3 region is CASSSVRGTEQYF. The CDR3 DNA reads TGCGCCAGCAGCTCGGTCAGGGGAACCGAGCAGTACTTC.

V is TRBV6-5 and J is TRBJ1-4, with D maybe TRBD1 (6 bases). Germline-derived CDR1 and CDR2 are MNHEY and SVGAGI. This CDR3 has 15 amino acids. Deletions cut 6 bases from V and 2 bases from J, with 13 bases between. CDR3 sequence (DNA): TGTGCCAGCAGACCGCAGGGGAGCACTAATGAAAAACTGTTTTTT. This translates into CASRPQGSTNEKLFF.

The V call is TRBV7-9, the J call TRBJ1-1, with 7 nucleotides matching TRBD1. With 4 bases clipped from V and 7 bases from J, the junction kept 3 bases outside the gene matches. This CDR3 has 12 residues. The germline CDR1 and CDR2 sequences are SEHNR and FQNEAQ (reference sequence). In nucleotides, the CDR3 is TGTGCCAGCAGCTCGGGGGACAGTGAAGCTTTCTTT. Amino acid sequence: CASSSGDSEAFF.

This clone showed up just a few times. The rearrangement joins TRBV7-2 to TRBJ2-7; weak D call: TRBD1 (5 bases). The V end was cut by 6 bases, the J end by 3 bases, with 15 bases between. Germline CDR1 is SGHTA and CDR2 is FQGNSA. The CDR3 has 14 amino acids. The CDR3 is CASSKQGPHYEQYF. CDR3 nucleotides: TGTGCCAGCAGTAAGCAGGGTCCGCACTACGAGCAGTACTTC.

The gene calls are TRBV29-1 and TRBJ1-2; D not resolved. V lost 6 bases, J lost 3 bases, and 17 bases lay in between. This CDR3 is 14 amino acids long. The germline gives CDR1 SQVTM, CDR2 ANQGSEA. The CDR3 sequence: CSVQRTVLHYGYTF. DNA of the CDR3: TGCAGCGTCCAGCGGACCGTATTACACTATGGCTACACCTTC.

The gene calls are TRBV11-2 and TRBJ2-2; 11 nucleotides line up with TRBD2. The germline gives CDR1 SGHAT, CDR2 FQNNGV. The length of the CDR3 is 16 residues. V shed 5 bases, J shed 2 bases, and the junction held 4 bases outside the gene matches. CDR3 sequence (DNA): TGTGCCAGCAGCCCGGGACTAGCGGAAAACACCGGGGAGCTGTTTTTT. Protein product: CASSPGLAENTGELFF.

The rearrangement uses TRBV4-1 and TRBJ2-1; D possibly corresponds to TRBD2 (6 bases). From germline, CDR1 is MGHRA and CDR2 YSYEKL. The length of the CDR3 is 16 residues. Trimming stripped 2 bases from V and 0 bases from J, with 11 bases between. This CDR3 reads CASSQPGLRSYNEQFF. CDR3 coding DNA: TGCGCCAGCAGCCAACCGGGACTCCGCTCCTACAATGAGCAGTTCTTC.

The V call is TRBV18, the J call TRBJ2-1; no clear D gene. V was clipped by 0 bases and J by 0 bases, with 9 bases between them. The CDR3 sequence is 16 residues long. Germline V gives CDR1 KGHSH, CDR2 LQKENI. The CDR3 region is CASSPPPSSSYNEQFF. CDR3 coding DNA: TGTGCCAGCTCACCACCGCCCTCCAGCTCCTACAATGAGCAGTTCTTC. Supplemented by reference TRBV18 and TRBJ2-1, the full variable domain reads NAGVMQNPRHLVRRRGQEARLRCSPMKGHSHVYWYRQLPEEGLKFMVYLQKENIIDESGMPKERFSAEFPKEGPSILRIQQVVRGDSAAYFCASSPPPSSSYNEQFFGPGTRLTVL.